The present entry profiles one T cell receptor beta chain with its context. What it recognizes is unknown. The sample comes from a study of OX40 agonist ivuxolimab in advanced cancers. Whole-study context: Antecedent anti-PD-1, anti-PD-L1 or anti-CTLA-4 therapy was permissible, with roughly 40% having received some.

The method was immunoSEQ multiplex PCR; TCRdb's version includes in-frame clones alone and lacks a portion of them. Seen here are about 74,000 clones, around nine tenths observed once, and the top ten hold approximately 6%. Study findings and constraints: Researchers did not establish what antigens the expanded peripheral T cells target. Clonal expansion from baseline to week 6 occurred in both CD4+ and CD8+ T cells.

The origin of this receptor is an adult with an advanced solid tumor such as melanoma, head and neck, liver or kidney cancer. Sample: CD4+ or CD8+ T cells sorted from blood, taken in a trial of the OX40 agonist ivuxolimab.

The CDR3 nucleotides read TGCGCCAGCAGCCAAGATCGGGGGCGCCCCAGCACCGGGGAGCTGTTTTTT. The encoded protein is CASSQDRGRPSTGELFF. This sequence joins TRBV4-3 and TRBJ2-2; D assignment may be TRBD1 or TRBD2 (6 bases each). V was pared by 0 bases and J by 4 bases, with 15 bases between. The CDR3 loop spans 17 amino acids. The germline gives CDR1 LGHNA, CDR2 YSLEER.